This is a list of T cell receptor beta chains from one sample in a study of cytomegalovirus exposure and HLA in healthy donors. Clones were sequenced by immunoSEQ multiplex PCR, and TCRdb holds only the in-frame ones, with some missing. The sample lists more than 120,000 clones; more than 85% were seen once. Sequenced material: PBMCs. All receptors derive from a man younger than 35 in good health and CMV-seropositive. The CDR3 runs from the conserved cysteine through the conserved F or W. D genes are given only for firm matches. Where a row states a size, it is once, few, many or the class of an expanded clone; other rows omit it.

clone_size	j_call	d_call	v_call	cdr3_aa	cdr3_nt
few	TRBJ1-6	NA	TRBV2	CASSGNTGSNSPLHF	TGTGCCAGCAGCGGAAATACAGGGTCTAATTCACCCCTCCACTTT
NA	TRBJ2-3	TRBD2	TRBV7-3	CASSLTSGSSTQYF	TGTGCCAGCAGCTTGACTAGCGGGAGTTCTACGCAGTATTTT
NA	TRBJ2-1	NA	TRBV5-8	CASSGLRAADYNEQFF	TGTGCCAGCAGCGGTCTGCGGGCGGCCGACTACAATGAGCAGTTCTTC
once	TRBJ2-5	NA	TRBV29-1	CSVGEAQYF	TGCAGCGTTGGGGAGGCCCAGTACTTC
NA	TRBJ1-4	TRBD1	TRBV2	CASSDQGVEKLFF	TGTGCCAGCAGTGATCAGGGGGTGGAAAAACTGTTTTTT
NA	TRBJ2-3	TRBD1	TRBV7-8	CASSRRDRDTDTQYF	TGTGCCAGCAGCCGCCGGGACAGGGACACAGATACGCAGTATTTT
NA	TRBJ2-1	NA	TRBV9	CASSVTSRGTNNEQFF	TGTGCCAGCAGCGTAACCTCTCGGGGGACCAACAATGAGCAGTTCTTC
NA	TRBJ2-1	TRBD2	TRBV25-1	CASSATSGRISYNEQFF	TGTGCCAGCAGTGCCACTAGCGGGAGGATCTCCTACAATGAGCAGTTCTTC
NA	TRBJ2-5	NA	TRBV14	CASSHIRGETQYF	TGTGCCAGCAGCCACATCAGGGGAGAGACCCAGTACTTC
NA	TRBJ2-4	TRBD2	TRBV19	CASSNYAGGPKNIQYF	TGTGCCAGTAGTAATTATGCGGGGGGACCCAAAAACATTCAGTACTTC
NA	TRBJ2-1	TRBD2	TRBV27	CASSLRTSGGNNEQFF	TGTGCCAGCAGTCTGCGGACTAGCGGGGGAAACAATGAGCAGTTCTTC
once	TRBJ2-7	NA	TRBV29-1	CSVDNGYEQYF	TGCAGCGTTGACAACGGTTACGAGCAGTACTTC
NA	TRBJ2-5	TRBD2	TRBV6-1	CASSGTGLAGAETQYF	TGTGCCAGCAGTGGAACCGGACTAGCGGGAGCAGAGACCCAGTACTTC
NA	TRBJ2-5	TRBD1	TRBV5-1	CASKKTDRQQETQYF	TGCGCCAGCAAAAAGACGGACAGGCAACAAGAGACCCAGTACTTC
NA	TRBJ1-2	NA	TRBV6-1	CASSEESGVLANYGYTF	TGTGCCAGCAGTGAAGAATCTGGAGTCTTAGCTAACTATGGCTACACCTTC
NA	TRBJ2-7	NA	TRBV7-8	CASSLVAGRSYEQYF	TGTGCCAGCAGCTTAGTTGCAGGGCGCTCCTACGAGCAGTACTTC
NA	TRBJ1-1	NA	TRBV13	CASSPPSLTANTEAFF	TGTGCCAGCAGCCCCCCCTCTTTGACAGCTAACACTGAAGCTTTCTTT
NA	TRBJ2-1	NA	TRBV9	CASSVSGQISYNEQFF	TGTGCCAGCAGCGTATCAGGTCAGATCTCCTACAATGAGCAGTTCTTC
NA	TRBJ2-7	TRBD1	TRBV10-2	CATDRGNDEQYF	TGCGCCACAGACAGGGGTAACGACGAGCAGTACTTC
NA	TRBJ2-7	NA	TRBV29-1	CSVDGVGEQYF	TGCAGCGTTGATGGAGTTGGCGAGCAGTACTTC
many	TRBJ1-2	NA	TRBV6-1	CAGSELLANYGYTF	TGTGCCGGCAGTGAATTATTAGCTAACTATGGCTACACCTTC
NA	TRBJ2-1	TRBD2	TRBV7-6	CASSLVYGGLAVNNEQFF	TGTGCCAGCAGCTTAGTCTACGGGGGACTAGCGGTTAACAATGAGCAGTTCTTC
NA	TRBJ2-1	TRBD2	TRBV6-1	CASSPGREGKNEQFF	TGTGCCAGCAGTCCCGGGCGGGAGGGCAAGAATGAGCAGTTCTTC
NA	TRBJ1-3	NA	TRBV5-1	CASSLSPTGQLSGNTIYF	TGCGCCAGCAGCCTTTCCCCTACAGGGCAACTCTCTGGAAACACCATATATTTT
NA	TRBJ1-4	TRBD1	TRBV27	CASRPGTGTNEKLFF	TGTGCCAGCAGGCCCGGGACAGGGACTAATGAAAAACTGTTTTTT
NA	TRBJ1-1	NA	TRBV15	CATSRQTEKNTEAFF	TGTGCCACCAGCAGACAGACAGAGAAGAACACTGAAGCTTTCTTT
NA	TRBJ1-6	NA	TRBV10-1	CASSETGSPLHF	TGCGCCAGCAGTGAGACGGGTTCACCCCTCCACTTT
NA	TRBJ2-3	NA	TRBV7-2	CASSFSGGTDTQYF	TGTGCCAGCAGCTTTAGCGGTGGCACAGATACGCAGTATTTT
NA	TRBJ1-5	NA	TRBV27	CAKPTSQHF	TGTGCCAAGCCCACGTCCCAGCATTTT
NA	TRBJ2-7	NA	TRBV7-8	CASSLASGTRNYEQYF	TGTGCCAGCAGCTTAGCGTCCGGGACACGGAACTACGAGCAGTACTTC
once	TRBJ1-1	TRBD1	TRBV2	CASRDRTGGVGTEAFF	TGTGCCAGCAGAGACAGGACAGGGGGCGTAGGGACTGAAGCTTTCTTT
NA	TRBJ2-5	NA	TRBV12-1	CASSFNLHSGRNPETQYF	TGTGCCAGCAGCTTCAACTTACATAGCGGGAGAAACCCCGAGACCCAGTACTTC
NA	TRBJ1-6	NA	TRBV27	CASSYYRAYNSPLHF	TGTGCCAGCAGTTATTACAGGGCTTATAATTCACCCCTCCACTTT
NA	TRBJ1-1	NA	TRBV4-2	CASSQVKAGVYTEAFF	TGTGCCAGCAGCCAAGTAAAGGCAGGGGTATATACTGAAGCTTTCTTT
NA	TRBJ2-5	TRBD2	TRBV27	CASSSYTAGDETQYF	TGTGCCAGCAGTTCGTATACAGCGGGGGATGAGACCCAGTACTTC
few	TRBJ1-4	NA	TRBV7-6	CASSFRGANEKLFF	TGTGCCAGCAGCTTCAGGGGTGCTAATGAAAAACTGTTTTTT
NA	TRBJ1-2	TRBD1	TRBV11-2	CASSWDRGSYGYTF	TGTGCCAGCAGCTGGGACAGGGGTAGTTATGGCTACACCTTC
NA	TRBJ1-4	TRBD1	TRBV10-1	CASSESTDRIEKLFF	TGCGCCAGCAGTGAGTCGACGGACAGGATTGAAAAACTGTTTTTT
NA	TRBJ1-5	NA	TRBV6-5	CASSFSGGNQPQHF	TGTGCCAGCAGTTTCTCAGGGGGCAATCAGCCCCAGCATTTT
NA	TRBJ1-2	NA	TRBV30	CAWSVRGYGYTF	TGTGCCTGGAGTGTACGGGGCTATGGCTACACCTTC
NA	TRBJ2-1	TRBD1	TRBV5-4	CASSETGGGDEQFF	TGTGCCAGCAGTGAGACAGGGGGCGGTGATGAGCAGTTCTTC
medium-sized	TRBJ2-7	NA	TRBV10-3	CAISDPRDNYEQYF	TGTGCCATCAGTGACCCTCGGGACAACTACGAGCAGTACTTC
NA	TRBJ2-2	NA	TRBV15	CATSPYKGELFF	TGTGCCACCAGCCCCTATAAGGGGGAGCTGTTTTTT
NA	TRBJ2-4	NA	TRBV14	CASSQVSGVGNIQYF	TGTGCCAGCAGCCAAGTCTCGGGAGTTGGCAACATTCAGTACTTC